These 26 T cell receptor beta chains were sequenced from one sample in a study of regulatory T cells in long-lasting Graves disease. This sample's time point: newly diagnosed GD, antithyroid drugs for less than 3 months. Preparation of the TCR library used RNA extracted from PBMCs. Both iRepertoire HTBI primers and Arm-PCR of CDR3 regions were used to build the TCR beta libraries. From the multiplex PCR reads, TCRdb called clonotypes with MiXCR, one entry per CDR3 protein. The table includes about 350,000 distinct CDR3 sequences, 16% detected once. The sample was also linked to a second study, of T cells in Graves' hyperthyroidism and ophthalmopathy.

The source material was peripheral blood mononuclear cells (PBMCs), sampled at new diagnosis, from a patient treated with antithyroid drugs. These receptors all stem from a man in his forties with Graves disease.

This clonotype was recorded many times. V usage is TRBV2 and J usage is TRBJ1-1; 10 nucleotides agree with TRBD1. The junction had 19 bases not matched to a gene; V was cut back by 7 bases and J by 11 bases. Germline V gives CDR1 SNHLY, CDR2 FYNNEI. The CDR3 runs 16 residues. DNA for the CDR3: TGTGCCAGCACCACCCTCCCGGGACAGGGGCTCGCGGGGGCTTTCTTT. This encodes CASTTLPGQGLAGAFF. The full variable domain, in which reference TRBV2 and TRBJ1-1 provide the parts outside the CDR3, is EPEVTQTPSHQVTQMGQEVILRCVPISNHLYFYWYRQILGQKVEFLVSFYNNEISEKSEIFDDQFSVERPDGSNFTLKIRSTKLEDSAMYFCASTTLPGQGLAGAFFGQGTRLTVV.

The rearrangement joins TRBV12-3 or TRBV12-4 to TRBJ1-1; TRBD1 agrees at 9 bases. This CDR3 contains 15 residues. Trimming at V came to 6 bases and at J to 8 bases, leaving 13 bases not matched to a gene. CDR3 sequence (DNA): TGTGCCAGCAGCCCCATGGGCGGGACAGGGCGGGAAGCTTTCTTT. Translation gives CASSPMGGTGREAFF.

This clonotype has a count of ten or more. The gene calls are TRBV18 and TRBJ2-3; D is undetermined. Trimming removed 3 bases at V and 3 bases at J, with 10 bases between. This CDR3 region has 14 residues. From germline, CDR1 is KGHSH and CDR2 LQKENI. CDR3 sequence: CASSPRTQTDTQYF. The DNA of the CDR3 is TGTGCCAGCTCACCCCGGACCCAAACAGATACGCAGTATTTT. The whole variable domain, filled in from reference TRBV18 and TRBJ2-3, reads NAGVMQNPRHLVRRRGQEARLRCSPMKGHSHVYWYRQLPEEGLKFMVYLQKENIIDESGMPKERFSAEFPKEGPSILRIQQVVRGDSAAYFCASSPRTQTDTQYFGPGTRLTVL.

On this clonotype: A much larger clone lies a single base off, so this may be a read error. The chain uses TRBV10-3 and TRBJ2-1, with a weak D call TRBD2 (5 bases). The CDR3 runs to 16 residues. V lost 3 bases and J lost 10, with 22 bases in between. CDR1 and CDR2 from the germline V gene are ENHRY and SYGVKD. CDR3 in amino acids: CAISDPTRSPTYEQFF. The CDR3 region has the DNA TGTGCCATCAGTGACCCCACTAGATCCCCGACCTACGAGCAGTTCTTC.

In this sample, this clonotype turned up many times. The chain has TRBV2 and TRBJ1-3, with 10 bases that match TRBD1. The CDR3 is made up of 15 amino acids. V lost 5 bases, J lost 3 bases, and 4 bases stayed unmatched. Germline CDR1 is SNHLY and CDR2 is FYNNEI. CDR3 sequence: CASSQGQGNGNTIYF. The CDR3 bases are TGTGCCAGCAGTCAGGGACAGGGGAATGGAAACACCATATATTTT.

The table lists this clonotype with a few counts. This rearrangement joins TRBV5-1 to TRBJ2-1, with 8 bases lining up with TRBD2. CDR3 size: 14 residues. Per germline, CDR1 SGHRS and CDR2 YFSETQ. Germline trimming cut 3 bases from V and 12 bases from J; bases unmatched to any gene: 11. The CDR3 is CASSSGGGLIGQFF. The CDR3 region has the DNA TGCGCCAGCAGCTCCGGGGGGGGCCTAATCGGGCAGTTCTTC. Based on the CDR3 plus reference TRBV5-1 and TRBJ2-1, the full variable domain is KAGVTQTPRYLIKTRGQQVTLSCSPISGHRSVSWYQQTPGQGLQFLFEYFSETQRNKGNFPGRFSGRQFSNSRSEMNVSTLELGDSALYLCASSSGGGLIGQFFGPGTRLTVL.

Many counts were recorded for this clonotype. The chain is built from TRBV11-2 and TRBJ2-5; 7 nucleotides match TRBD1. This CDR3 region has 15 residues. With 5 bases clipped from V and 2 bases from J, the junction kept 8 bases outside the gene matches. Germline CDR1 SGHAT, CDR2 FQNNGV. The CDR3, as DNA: TGTGCCAGCAGCCGCCTCGGGACAGCTCAAGAGACCCAGTACTTC. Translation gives CASSRLGTAQETQYF.

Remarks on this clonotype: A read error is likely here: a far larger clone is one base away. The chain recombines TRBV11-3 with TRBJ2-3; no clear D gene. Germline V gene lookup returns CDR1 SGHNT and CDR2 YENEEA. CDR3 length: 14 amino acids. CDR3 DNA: TGTGCCGGCAGCAACGTTAGAGTTGGGGTTACGCAGTATTTT. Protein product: CAGSNVRVGVTQYF.

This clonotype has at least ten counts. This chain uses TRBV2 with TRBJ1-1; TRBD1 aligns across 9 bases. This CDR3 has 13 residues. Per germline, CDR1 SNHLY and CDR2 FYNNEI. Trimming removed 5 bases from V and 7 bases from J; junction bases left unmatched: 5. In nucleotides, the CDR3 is TGTGCCAGCAGTCTACAGGGGGCGCTTGAAGCTTTCTTT. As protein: CASSLQGALEAFF. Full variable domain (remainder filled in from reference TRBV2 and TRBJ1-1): EPEVTQTPSHQVTQMGQEVILRCVPISNHLYFYWYRQILGQKVEFLVSFYNNEISEKSEIFDDQFSVERPDGSNFTLKIRSTKLEDSAMYFCASSLQGALEAFFGQGTRLTVV.

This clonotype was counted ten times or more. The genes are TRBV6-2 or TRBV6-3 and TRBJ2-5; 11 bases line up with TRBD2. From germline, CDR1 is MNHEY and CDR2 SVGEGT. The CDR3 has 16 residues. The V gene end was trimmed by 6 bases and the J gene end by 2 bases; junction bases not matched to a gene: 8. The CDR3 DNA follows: TGTGCCAGCAGGTCAACTAGCGGGGGCAAACAAGAGACCCAGTACTTC. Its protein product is CASRSTSGGKQETQYF.

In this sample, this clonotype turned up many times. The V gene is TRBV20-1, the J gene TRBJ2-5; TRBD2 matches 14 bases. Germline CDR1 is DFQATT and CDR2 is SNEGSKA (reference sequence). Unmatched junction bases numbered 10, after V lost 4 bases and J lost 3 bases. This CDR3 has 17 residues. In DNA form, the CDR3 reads TGCAGTGCTATCGGGACTAGCGGGGGACCTTCTGAAGAGACCCAGTACTTC. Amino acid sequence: CSAIGTSGGPSEETQYF.

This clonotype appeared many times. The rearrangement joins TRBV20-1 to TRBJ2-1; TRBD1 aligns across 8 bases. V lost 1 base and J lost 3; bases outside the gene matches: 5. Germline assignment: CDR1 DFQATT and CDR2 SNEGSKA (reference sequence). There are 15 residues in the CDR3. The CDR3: CSARATGVDYNEQFF. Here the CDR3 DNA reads TGCAGTGCTAGAGCGACAGGGGTGGACTACAATGAGCAGTTCTTC.

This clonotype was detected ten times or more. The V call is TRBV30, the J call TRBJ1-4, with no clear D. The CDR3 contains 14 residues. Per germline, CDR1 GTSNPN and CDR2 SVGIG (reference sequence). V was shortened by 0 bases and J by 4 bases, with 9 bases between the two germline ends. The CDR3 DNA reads TGTGCCTGGAGTGTAGCACGGTTTAATGAAAAACTGTTTTTT. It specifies CAWSVARFNEKLFF.

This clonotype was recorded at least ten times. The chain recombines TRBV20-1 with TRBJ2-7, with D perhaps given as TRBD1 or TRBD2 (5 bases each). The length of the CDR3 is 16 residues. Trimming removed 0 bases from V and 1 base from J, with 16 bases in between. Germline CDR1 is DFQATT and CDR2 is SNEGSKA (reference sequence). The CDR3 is CSARDRRQGESYEQYF. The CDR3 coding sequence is TGCAGTGCTAGAGATAGGCGCCAGGGAGAATCCTACGAGCAGTACTTC.

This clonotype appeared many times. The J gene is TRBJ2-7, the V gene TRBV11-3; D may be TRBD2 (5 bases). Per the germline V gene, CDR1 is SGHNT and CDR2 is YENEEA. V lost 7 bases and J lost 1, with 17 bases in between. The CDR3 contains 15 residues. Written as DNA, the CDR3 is TGTGCCAGCACCAAGGGAGATGGTAGATCCTACGAGCAGTACTTC. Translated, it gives CASTKGDGRSYEQYF. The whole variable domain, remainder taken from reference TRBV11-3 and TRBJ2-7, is EAGVVQSPRYKIIEKKQPVAFWCNPISGHNTLYWYLQNLGQGPELLIRYENEEAVDDSQLPKDRFSAERLKGVDSTLKIQPAELGDSAVYLCASTKGDGRSYEQYFGPGTRLTVT.

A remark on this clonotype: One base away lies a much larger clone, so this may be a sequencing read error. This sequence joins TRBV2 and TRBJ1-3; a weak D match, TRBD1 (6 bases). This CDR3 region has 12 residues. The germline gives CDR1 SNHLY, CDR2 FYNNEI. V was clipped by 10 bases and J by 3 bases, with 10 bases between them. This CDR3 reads CANRGGGNTIYF. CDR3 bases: TGTGCCAACAGAGGGGGTGGAAACACCATATATTTT.

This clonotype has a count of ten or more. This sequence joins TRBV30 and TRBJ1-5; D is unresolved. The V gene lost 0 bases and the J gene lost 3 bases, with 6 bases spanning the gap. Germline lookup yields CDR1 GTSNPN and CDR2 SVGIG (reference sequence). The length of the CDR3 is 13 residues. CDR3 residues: CAWSVRDNQPQHF. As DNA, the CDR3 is TGTGCCTGGAGTGTACGTGACAATCAGCCCCAGCATTTT.

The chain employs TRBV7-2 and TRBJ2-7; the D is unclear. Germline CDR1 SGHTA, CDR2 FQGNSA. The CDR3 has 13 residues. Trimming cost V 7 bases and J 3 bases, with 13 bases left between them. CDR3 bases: TGTGCCAGCAACCCTAATGGTTACTACGAGCAGTACTTC. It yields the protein CASNPNGYYEQYF.

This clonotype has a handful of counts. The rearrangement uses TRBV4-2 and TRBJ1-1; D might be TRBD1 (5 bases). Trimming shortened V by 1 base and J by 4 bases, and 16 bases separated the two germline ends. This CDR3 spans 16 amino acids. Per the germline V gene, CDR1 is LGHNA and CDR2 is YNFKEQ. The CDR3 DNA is TGTGCCAGCAGCCAAGTTAGGGCGGGACGGCTCACTGAAGCTTTCTTT. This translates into CASSQVRAGRLTEAFF.

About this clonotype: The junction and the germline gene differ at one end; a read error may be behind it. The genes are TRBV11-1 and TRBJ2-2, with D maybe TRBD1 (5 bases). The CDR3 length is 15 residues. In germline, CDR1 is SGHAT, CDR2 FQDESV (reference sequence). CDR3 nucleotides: TGCGCCAGCAGCCAAGTAGACAGACAACACGGGGAGCTGTTTTTT. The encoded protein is CASSQVDRQHGELFF.

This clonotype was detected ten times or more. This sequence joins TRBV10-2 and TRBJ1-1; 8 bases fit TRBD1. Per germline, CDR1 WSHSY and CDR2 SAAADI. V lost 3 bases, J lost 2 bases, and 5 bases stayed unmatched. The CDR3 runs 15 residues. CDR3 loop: CASSDPGQGNTEAFF. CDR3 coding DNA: TGCGCCAGCAGTGATCCCGGACAGGGCAACACTGAAGCTTTCTTT.

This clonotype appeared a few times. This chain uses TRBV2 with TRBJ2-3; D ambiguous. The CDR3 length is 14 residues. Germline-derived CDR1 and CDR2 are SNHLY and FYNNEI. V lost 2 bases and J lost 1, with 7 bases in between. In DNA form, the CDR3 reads TGTGCCAGCAGTGAATTCTCTGGCACAGATACGCAGTATTTT. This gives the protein CASSEFSGTDTQYF. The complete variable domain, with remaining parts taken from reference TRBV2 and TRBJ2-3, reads EPEVTQTPSHQVTQMGQEVILRCVPISNHLYFYWYRQILGQKVEFLVSFYNNEISEKSEIFDDQFSVERPDGSNFTLKIRSTKLEDSAMYFCASSEFSGTDTQYFGPGTRLTVL.

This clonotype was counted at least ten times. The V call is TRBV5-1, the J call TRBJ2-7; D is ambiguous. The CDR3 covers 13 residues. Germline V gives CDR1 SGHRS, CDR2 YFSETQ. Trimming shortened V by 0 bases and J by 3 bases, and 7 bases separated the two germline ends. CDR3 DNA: TGCGCCAGCAGCTTGGAAATCTACTACGAGCAGTACTTC. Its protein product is CASSLEIYYEQYF.

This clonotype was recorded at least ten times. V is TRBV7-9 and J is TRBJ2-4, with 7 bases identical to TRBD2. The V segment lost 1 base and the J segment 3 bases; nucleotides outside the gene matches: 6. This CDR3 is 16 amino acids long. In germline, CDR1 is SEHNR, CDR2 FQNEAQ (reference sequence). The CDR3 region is CASSLGAGLGKNIQYF. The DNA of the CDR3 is TGTGCCAGCAGCTTAGGGGCAGGACTAGGCAAAAACATTCAGTACTTC.

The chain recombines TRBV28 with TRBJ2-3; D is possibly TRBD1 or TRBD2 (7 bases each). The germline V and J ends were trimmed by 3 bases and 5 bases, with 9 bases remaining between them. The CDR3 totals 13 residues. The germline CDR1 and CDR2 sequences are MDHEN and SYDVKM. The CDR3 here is CASSFRGGDTQYF. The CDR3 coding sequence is TGTGCCAGCAGTTTCAGGGGGGGAGATACGCAGTATTTT.

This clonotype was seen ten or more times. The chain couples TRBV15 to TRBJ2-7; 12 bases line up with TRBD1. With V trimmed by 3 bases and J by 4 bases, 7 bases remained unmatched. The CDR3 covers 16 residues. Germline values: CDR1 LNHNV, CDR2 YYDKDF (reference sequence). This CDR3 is CATSRAGQGARYEQYF. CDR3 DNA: TGTGCCACCAGCAGGGCGGGACAGGGGGCGAGGTACGAGCAGTACTTC.